This passage covers 25 T cell receptor beta chains from one sample sequenced in a study of blood T cell repertoires in COVID-19. Only in-frame clones appear in the TCRdb table, and some are missing; sequencing was by immunoSEQ multiplex PCR. In the table there are 300,000 to 350,000 clones, around 90% of which are singletons. Specimen: PBMCs or T cells enriched from blood (not recorded which). Receptors originate from a young man who had recovered from COVID-19.

The chain carries TRBV20-1 and TRBJ1-2, with TRBD1 identical over 8 bases. The germline V gene has CDR1 DFQATT and CDR2 SNEGSKA (reference sequence). V lost 3 bases to trimming and J lost 3 bases; unmatched junction nucleotides: 6. This CDR3 contains 14 residues. CDR3 nucleotide sequence: TGCAGTGCTAGTTTCCAGGGGGCGGACTATGGCTACACCTTC. Its protein is CSASFQGADYGYTF.

The chain uses TRBV19 and TRBJ2-7; 7 positions agree with TRBD1. The V and J ends lost 5 bases and 0 bases, in that order; junction bases with no gene match: 7. CDR1 LNHDA and CDR2 SQIVND come from the germline V gene (reference sequence). The CDR3 sequence is 15 residues long. CDR3 DNA sequence: TGTGCCAGTAGTTCAACAGGGGAAAGCTCCTACGAGCAGTACTTC. It translates to CASSSTGESSYEQYF.

The rearrangement uses TRBV5-1 and TRBJ2-4; tentatively, D is TRBD2 (7 bases). This CDR3 has 16 amino acids. Looked up from germline, CDR1 is SGHRS and CDR2 is YFSETQ. V was pared by 0 bases and J by 3 bases, with 13 bases between. The CDR3: CASSLVQGGDKNIQYF. CDR3 nucleotide sequence: TGCGCCAGCAGCTTGGTACAGGGAGGGGACAAAAACATTCAGTACTTC.

This chain uses TRBV19 with TRBJ1-2, with 9 bases that match TRBD1. The V gene's germline CDR1 is LNHDA and CDR2 SQIVND (reference sequence). The CDR3 sequence is 15 residues long. Germline trimming cut 4 bases from V and 4 bases from J; bases unmatched to any gene: 7. The CDR3 here is CASSTPGQGSYGYTF. The CDR3, as DNA: TGTGCCAGTAGTACCCCGGGACAGGGTTCCTATGGCTACACCTTC.

The CDR3 DNA sequence: TGTGCCATCAGTGATGGGGAGAAGAGCTCCTACAATGAGCAGTTCTTC. Translated, it gives CAISDGEKSSYNEQFF. The chain carries TRBV10-3 and TRBJ2-1, with D perhaps matching TRBD2 (5 bases). CDR1 ENHRY and CDR2 SYGVKD come from the germline V gene. CDR3 length: 16 residues. The V end lost 3 bases, the J end lost 0 bases, and 12 bases lay between the germline ends.

The chain recombines TRBV6-5 with TRBJ1-2, with a possible D match to TRBD1 (6 bases). The CDR3 length is 14 residues. Looked up from germline, CDR1 is MNHEY and CDR2 is SVGAGI. With 0 bases removed from V and 2 bases from J, the gap between germline ends came to 7 bases. The CDR3 region has the DNA TGTGCCAGCAGTTACTCGAGGGGGAACTATGGCTACACCTTC. It is translated as CASSYSRGNYGYTF.

The chain recombines TRBV2 with TRBJ2-7; D might be TRBD2 (6 bases). The V gene's germline CDR1 is SNHLY and CDR2 FYNNEI. V gave up 4 bases and J gave up 3 bases, with 10 bases separating them. CDR3 length: 13 amino acids. The CDR3 sequence is CASSAPGVYEQYF. CDR3 DNA sequence: TGTGCCAGCAGTGCGCCGGGGGTCTACGAGCAGTACTTC. The full variable domain, its missing parts supplied by reference TRBV2 and TRBJ2-7, is EPEVTQTPSHQVTQMGQEVILRCVPISNHLYFYWYRQILGQKVEFLVSFYNNEISEKSEIFDDQFSVERPDGSNFTLKIRSTKLEDSAMYFCASSAPGVYEQYFGPGTRLTVT.

On this clone: The sample carries other DNA sequences with the same CDR3. The chain employs TRBV18 and TRBJ1-3; D may be TRBD1 (5 bases). Looked up from germline, CDR1 is KGHSH and CDR2 is LQKENI. Trimming cost V 6 bases and J 0 bases, with 9 bases left between them. This CDR3 has 14 residues. The CDR3 nucleotides read TGTGCCAGCTCGCCGGGACTCTCTGGAAACACCATATATTTT. Translated: CASSPGLSGNTIYF.

The CDR3 DNA is TGTGCCAGCAGTGCGGATAATTCACCCCTCCACTTT. Translated, it gives CASSADNSPLHF. The chain has TRBV2 and TRBJ1-6; D not resolved. The germline V gene encodes CDR1 SNHLY and CDR2 FYNNEI. CDR3 length: 12 amino acids. V was shortened by 4 bases and J by 5 bases, with 3 bases between the two germline ends.

V usage is TRBV27 and J usage is TRBJ1-1; 8 nucleotides agree with TRBD1. The J segment lost 4 bases and the V segment lost 5 bases, leaving 15 bases of the junction unmatched. The CDR3 sequence is 17 residues long. Germline V gene lookup returns CDR1 MNHEY and CDR2 SMNVEV (reference sequence). The CDR3 sequence is CASSTGQGRRIGTEAFF. CDR3 DNA sequence: TGTGCCAGCAGTACAGGACAGGGACGGAGGATAGGCACTGAAGCTTTCTTT.

CDR3 nucleotides: TGTGCCAGCAGTTTCACTTCAGGGGGGTACTATGGCTACACCTTC. Its protein is CASSFTSGGYYGYTF. The chain has TRBV28 and TRBJ1-2, with TRBD1 identical over 7 bases. Germline loops: CDR1 MDHEN, CDR2 SYDVKM. With V trimmed by 3 bases and J by 3 bases, 7 bases remained unmatched. There are 15 residues in the CDR3.

This chain uses TRBV27 with TRBJ2-7; 9 bases map to TRBD1. V gave up 10 bases and J gave up 3 bases; unmatched junction bases: 13. Germline CDR1 reads MNHEY; CDR2 reads SMNVEV (reference sequence). The length of the CDR3 is 15 residues. The DNA of the CDR3 is TGTGCCACCTCCTTCGGGACAGGGATGATCTACGAGCAGTACTTC. Translated, it gives CATSFGTGMIYEQYF.

This clone was detected only a few times. The rearrangement joins TRBV6-5 to TRBJ1-6, with D possibly TRBD1 on 5 matching bases. Germline CDR1 MNHEY, CDR2 SVGAGI. The CDR3 length is 13 residues. Deletions cut 6 bases from V and 10 bases from J, with 13 bases between. The DNA of the CDR3 is TGTGCCAGCAGAATCTCGGGGGAATCACCCCTCCACTTT. This sequence encodes CASRISGESPLHF.

The rearrangement links TRBV28 to TRBJ1-1; weak D call: TRBD1 (6 bases). Germline CDR1 reads MDHEN; CDR2 reads SYDVKM. The V end was cut by 6 bases, the J end by 4 bases, with 24 bases between. CDR3 length: 17 amino acids. The CDR3 loop is CASRTRTESPLGTEAFF. Here the CDR3 DNA reads TGTGCCAGCAGGACGCGGACAGAATCCCCCCTCGGCACTGAAGCTTTCTTT.

This clone was counted a few times. The gene calls are TRBV4-2 and TRBJ2-3; TRBD2 agrees at 10 bases. The CDR3 length is 16 residues. The germline V gene encodes CDR1 LGHNA and CDR2 YNFKEQ. J gave up 5 bases and V 4 bases, and 9 bases lay outside the gene matches. The CDR3 protein is CASSLERGGPGDTQYF. DNA of the CDR3: TGTGCCAGCAGCCTTGAGCGGGGGGGCCCAGGAGATACGCAGTATTTT.

The chain recombines TRBV5-1 with TRBJ2-6; 7 bases agree with TRBD1. Germline V gene lookup returns CDR1 SGHRS and CDR2 YFSETQ. The CDR3 totals 16 residues. The J segment lost 2 bases and the V segment lost 0 bases, leaving 2 bases of the junction unmatched. Here the CDR3 DNA reads TGCGCCAGCAGCTTGGCTCAGGGGGCTGGGGCCAACGTCCTGACTTTC. Translated, it gives CASSLAQGAGANVLTF.

The genes are TRBV11-1 and TRBJ2-1; 12 positions agree with TRBD2. Germline CDR1 is SGHAT and CDR2 is FQDESV (reference sequence). The V gene end was trimmed by 3 bases and the J gene end by 13 bases; junction bases not matched to a gene: 4. The length of the CDR3 is 13 residues. CDR3 in DNA: TGTGCCAGCAGCTTCCCTAGCGGGGGGGCCCAGTTCTTC. This sequence encodes CASSFPSGGAQFF.

This clone has only a few counts. This chain joins TRBV7-2 and TRBJ1-5, with 10 nucleotides matching TRBD1. Germline-derived CDR1 and CDR2 are SGHTA and FQGNSA. The CDR3 runs to 16 residues. V lost 0 bases and J lost 4; bases outside the gene matches: 3. The CDR3 loop reads CASSLAGQGFNQPQHF. CDR3 bases: TGTGCCAGCAGCTTAGCGGGACAGGGGTTTAATCAGCCCCAGCATTTT.

V and J are TRBV4-1 and TRBJ1-3; tentatively, D is TRBD1 (5 bases). The CDR3 totals 14 residues. Trimming removed 3 bases from V and 8 bases from J, with 14 bases in between. The V gene's germline CDR1 is MGHRA and CDR2 YSYEKL. In DNA, the CDR3 is TGCGCCAGCAGCCAGGACATCCCTGGGGACACCATATATTTT. It codes for CASSQDIPGDTIYF.

This clone was found once. The chain recombines TRBV7-2 with TRBJ2-2; 7 bases are shared with TRBD1. The germline gives CDR1 SGHTA, CDR2 FQGNSA. The CDR3 runs 14 residues. Germline trimming cut 5 bases from V and 5 bases from J; bases unmatched to any gene: 5. The DNA for the CDR3 is TGTGCCAGCAGCGTACACAGGGGAACCGGGGAGCTGTTTTTT. It translates to CASSVHRGTGELFF. Full variable domain (remainder filled in from reference TRBV7-2 and TRBJ2-2): GAGVSQSPSNKVTEKGKDVELRCDPISGHTALYWYRQSLGQGLEFLIYFQGNSAPDKSGLPSDRFSAERTGGSVSTLTIQRTQQEDSAVYLCASSVHRGTGELFFGEGSRLTVL.

A word on this clone: Within the sample, other DNA sequences also encode this same CDR3. The J gene is TRBJ2-7, the V gene TRBV3-1 (or the pseudogene TRBV3-2); D possibly corresponds to TRBD2 (5 bases). Between the trimmed V and J ends, which lost 4 bases and 7 bases, there was a span of 8 bases. Germline V lookup: CDR1 LGHDT, CDR2 YNNKEL (reference sequence). The CDR3 loop spans 11 amino acids. This CDR3 reads CASSLRGEQYF. CDR3 DNA sequence: TGTGCCAGCAGCCTAAGAGGGGAGCAGTACTTC.

In its sample, this clone was seen a few times. The DNA for the CDR3 is TGTGCCAGCAGCCAAGGAGGACAGGGGGCCTTTGGCTACACCTTC. Translated, it gives CASSQGGQGAFGYTF. The chain joins TRBV25-1 to TRBJ1-2; the match to TRBD1 covers 11 bases. This CDR3 comprises 15 residues. J gave up 7 bases and V 6 bases, and 10 bases lay outside the gene matches. Germline loops: CDR1 MGHDK, CDR2 SYGVNS.

This chain connects TRBV15 to TRBJ2-5, with 9 bases lining up with TRBD1. This CDR3 spans 16 amino acids. In germline, CDR1 is LNHNV, CDR2 YYDKDF (reference sequence). V shed 1 base and J 5 bases; nucleotides not matched to a gene: 8. The CDR3 loop reads CATSRVGQGPLETQYF. CDR3 bases: TGTGCCACCAGCAGAGTTGGACAGGGGCCATTGGAGACCCAGTACTTC.

The rearrangement links TRBV10-3 to TRBJ2-7; possible D gene TRBD1, 5 bases. Germline V gene lookup returns CDR1 ENHRY and CDR2 SYGVKD. V lost 3 bases, J lost 7 bases, and 13 bases lay in between. The CDR3 sequence is 13 residues long. The CDR3 DNA reads as TGTGCCATCAGTGAAGGGGCGACCGGTGAGCAGTACTTC. It is translated as CAISEGATGEQYF.

The chain combines TRBV20-1 with TRBJ1-5; D is ambiguous. This CDR3 has 13 residues. The V end lost 3 bases, the J end lost 6 bases, and 12 bases lay between the germline ends. Germline CDR1 DFQATT, CDR2 SNEGSKA (reference sequence). This CDR3 reads CSASETIAQPQHF. The CDR3 coding sequence is TGCAGTGCTAGTGAGACGATAGCTCAGCCCCAGCATTTT.